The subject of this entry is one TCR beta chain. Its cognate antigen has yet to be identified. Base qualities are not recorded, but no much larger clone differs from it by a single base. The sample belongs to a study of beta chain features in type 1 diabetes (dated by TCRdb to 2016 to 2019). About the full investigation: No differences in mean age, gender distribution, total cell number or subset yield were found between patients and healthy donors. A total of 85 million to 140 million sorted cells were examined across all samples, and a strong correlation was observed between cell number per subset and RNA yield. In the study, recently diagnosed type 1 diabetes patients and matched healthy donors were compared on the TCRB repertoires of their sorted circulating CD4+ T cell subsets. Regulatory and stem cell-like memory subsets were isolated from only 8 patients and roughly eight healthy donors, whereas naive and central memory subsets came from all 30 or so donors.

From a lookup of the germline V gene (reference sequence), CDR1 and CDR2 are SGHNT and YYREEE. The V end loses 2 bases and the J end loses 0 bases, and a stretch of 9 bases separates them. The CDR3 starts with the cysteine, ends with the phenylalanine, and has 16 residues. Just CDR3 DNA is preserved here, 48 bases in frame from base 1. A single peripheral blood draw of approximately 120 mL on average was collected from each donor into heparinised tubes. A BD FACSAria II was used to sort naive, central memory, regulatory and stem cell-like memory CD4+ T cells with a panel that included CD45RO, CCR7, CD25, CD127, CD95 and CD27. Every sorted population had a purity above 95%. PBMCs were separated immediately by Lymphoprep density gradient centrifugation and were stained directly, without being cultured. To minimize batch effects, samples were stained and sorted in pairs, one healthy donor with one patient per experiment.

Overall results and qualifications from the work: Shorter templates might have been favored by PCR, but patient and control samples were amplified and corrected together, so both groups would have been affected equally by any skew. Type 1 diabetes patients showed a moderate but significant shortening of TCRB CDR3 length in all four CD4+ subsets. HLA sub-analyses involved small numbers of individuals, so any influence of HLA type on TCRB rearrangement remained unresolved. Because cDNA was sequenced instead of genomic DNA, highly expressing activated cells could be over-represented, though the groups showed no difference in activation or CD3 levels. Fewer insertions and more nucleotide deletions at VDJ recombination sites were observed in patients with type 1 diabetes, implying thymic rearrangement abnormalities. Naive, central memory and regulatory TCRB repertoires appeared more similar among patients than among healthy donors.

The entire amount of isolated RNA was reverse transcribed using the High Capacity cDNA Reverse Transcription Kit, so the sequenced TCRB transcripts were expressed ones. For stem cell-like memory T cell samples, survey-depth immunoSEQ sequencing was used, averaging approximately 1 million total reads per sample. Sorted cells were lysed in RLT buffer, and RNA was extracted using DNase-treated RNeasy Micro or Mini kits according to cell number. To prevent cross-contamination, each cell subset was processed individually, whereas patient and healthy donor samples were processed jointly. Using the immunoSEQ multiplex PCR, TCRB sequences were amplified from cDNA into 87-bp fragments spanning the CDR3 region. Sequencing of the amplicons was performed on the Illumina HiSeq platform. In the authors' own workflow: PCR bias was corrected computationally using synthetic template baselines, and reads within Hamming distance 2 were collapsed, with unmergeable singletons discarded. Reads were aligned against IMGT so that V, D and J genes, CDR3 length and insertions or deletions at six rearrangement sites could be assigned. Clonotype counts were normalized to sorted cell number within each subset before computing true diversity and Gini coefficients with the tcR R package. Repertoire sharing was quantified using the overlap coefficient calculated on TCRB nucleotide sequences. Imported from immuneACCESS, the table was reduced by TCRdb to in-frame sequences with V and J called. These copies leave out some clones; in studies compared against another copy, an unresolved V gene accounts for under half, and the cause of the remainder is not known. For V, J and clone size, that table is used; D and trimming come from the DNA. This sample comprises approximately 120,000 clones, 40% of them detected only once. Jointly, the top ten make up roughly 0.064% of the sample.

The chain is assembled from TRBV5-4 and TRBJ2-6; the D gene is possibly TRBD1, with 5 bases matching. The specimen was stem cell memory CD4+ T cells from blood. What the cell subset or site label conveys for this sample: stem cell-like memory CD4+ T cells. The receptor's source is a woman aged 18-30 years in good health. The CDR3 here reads CASSFNRYSGANVLTF. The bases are TGTGCCAGCAGCTTCAACAGGTACTCTGGGGCCAACGTCCTGACTTTC. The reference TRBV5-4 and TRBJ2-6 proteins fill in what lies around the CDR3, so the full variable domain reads ETGVTQSPTHLIKTRGQQVTLRCSSQSGHNTVSWYQQALGQGPQFIFQYYREEENGRGNFPPRFSGLQFPNYSSELNVNALELDDSALYLCASSFNRYSGANVLTFGAGSRLTVL.